Listed below are T cell receptor beta chains from one sample, sequenced in a study of patients and donors after allogeneic stem cell transplantation. TCRdb recomputed calls from the RT-PCR reads with MiXCR, one row per CDR3 protein. The repertoire holds 900,000 to 1,000,000 distinct CDR3 sequences, with 18% as singletons. The sequenced sample was blood, either unsorted or a sorted T cell fraction (not recorded which). The receptor source for this set is a human donor who was either an allogeneic HSCT recipient or a stem cell or donor lymphocyte infusion donor (not recorded which). It is not recorded whose cells these are; they may come from a transplant donor. CDR3s include the opening cysteine and the closing phenylalanine or tryptophan. The D gene is left open where the match is weak. Size tells how often a clone was seen (once, few, many) or the class of an expanded clone, and some rows leave it out.

>few|TRBD1|TRBV6-1|TRBJ1-1
TGTGCCAGCAGTCCCGGGACAGGGAGGGGCACTGAAGCTTTCTTT
CASSPGTGRGTEAFF
>many|NA|TRBV29-1|TRBJ2-1
TGCAGCGTTGAGGTACAGGGAAGGAATGAGCAGTTCTTC
CSVEVQGRNEQFF
>few|NA|TRBV7-9|TRBJ1-6
TGTGCCAGCAGCCGGACCTGGAGGGGAGATTCACCCCTCCACTTT
CASSRTWRGDSPLHF
>few|TRBD1|TRBV6-1|TRBJ2-4
TGTGCCAGCAGCCTACATGGGACAGGGGATGACATTCAGTACTTC
CASSLHGTGDDIQYF
>NA|NA|TRBV4-1|TRBJ1-3
TGCGCCAGCAGCCAAGAGGGGGCCCTCCGCCTCGACACCATATATTTT
CASSQEGALRLDTIYF
>NA|TRBD2|TRBV9|TRBJ2-3
TGTGCCAGCAGCGTAGGAGCGAACGGGGGGGCTTCAGATACGCAGTATTTT
CASSVGANGGASDTQYF
>NA|TRBD1|TRBV5-1|TRBJ1-2
TGCGCCAGCAGCTTGGGCCTTCGACAGGGGGCGCCTAACGGCTACACCTTC
CASSLGLRQGAPNGYTF
>once|TRBD2|TRBV20-1|TRBJ2-7
TGCAGTGCTGAGATGGCGGGGGAATTTTACGAGCAGTACTTC
CSAEMAGEFYEQYF
>NA|TRBD2|TRBV7-9|TRBJ2-3
TGTGCCAGCAGCTTAGGAGCGGGAGGGCTCGAGGATACGCAGTATTTT
CASSLGAGGLEDTQYF
>NA|TRBD1|TRBV12-3/TRBV12-4|TRBJ2-7
TGTGCCAGCAGTCCGGCGGACAGGAGCTCCTACGAGCAGTACTTC
CASSPADRSSYEQYF
>NA|NA|TRBV7-3|TRBJ1-1
TGTGCCAGCAGCTTCGAAACCAACACTGAAGCTTTCTTT
CASSFETNTEAFF
>once|NA|TRBV7-3|TRBJ2-7
TGTGCCAGCAGCTTAATGTTGGGCGGCCACTACGAGCAGTACTTC
CASSLMLGGHYEQYF
>many|TRBD1|TRBV12-3/TRBV12-4|TRBJ2-1
TGTGCCAGCAGGATCGCCGGGACAGGGCGAAATGAGCAGTTCTTC
CASRIAGTGRNEQFF
>few|TRBD1|TRBV6-2/TRBV6-3|TRBJ2-7
TGTGCCAGCAAATCGGACAGGCACACCTACGAGCAGTACTTC
CASKSDRHTYEQYF
>few|NA|TRBV7-9|TRBJ1-1
TGTGCCAGCAGCTTTGTAACCACTGAAGCTTTCTTT
CASSFVTTEAFF
>NA|NA|TRBV6-2/TRBV6-3|TRBJ2-7
TGTGCCAGCAGAAGGGGGACCTACGAGCAGTACTTC
CASRRGTYEQYF
>NA|NA|TRBV7-3|TRBJ2-2
TGTGCCAGCAGTAGGTCGATGGAGGGCGGGGAGCTGTTTTTT
CASSRSMEGGELFF
>few|NA|TRBV5-1|TRBJ2-2
TGCGCCAGCAGCCCTGGGAGGGGGCGATCCGGGGAGCTGTTTTTT
CASSPGRGRSGELFF
>NA|NA|TRBV7-3|TRBJ2-3
TGTGCCAGCAGCCTCTCCGGGGCCGGTGATACGCAGTATTTT
CASSLSGAGDTQYF
>few|TRBD2|TRBV12-3/TRBV12-4|TRBJ2-1
TGTGCCAGCAGTTTAAGTGCGGGGGGGGCGGGTGAGCAGTTCTTC
CASSLSAGGAGEQFF
>NA|NA|TRBV15|TRBJ2-7
TGTGCCACCAGCTCCCGTCGGGCAGAGTCCGACGAGCAGTACTTC
CATSSRRAESDEQYF
>few|NA|TRBV20-1|TRBJ2-5
TGCAGTGCTAGAGGGCGGCCAGAGTACTTC
CSARGRPEYF
>few|NA|TRBV5-1|TRBJ2-4
TGCGCCAGCAGCTTGGAACCCCAAAACATTCAGTACTTC
CASSLEPQNIQYF
>NA|NA|TRBV20-1|TRBJ1-5
TGCAGTGCTAGCCCCGGGAGCAATCAGCCCCAGCATTTT
CSASPGSNQPQHF
>few|NA|TRBV4-3|TRBJ2-7
TGCGCCAGCAGCCAAGCTGCGCAGGGAACCTACGAGCAGTACTTC
CASSQAAQGTYEQYF
>many|TRBD1|TRBV5-1|TRBJ2-1
TGCGCCAGCAGCTGGGGACAGTCCTACAATGAGCAGTTCTTC
CASSWGQSYNEQFF
>NA|NA|TRBV30|TRBJ2-7
TGTGCCTGGAGTGTGATCAAGGGCGAGCAGTACTTC
CAWSVIKGEQYF
>few|NA|TRBV2|TRBJ1-5
TGTGCCAGCAGTGACATCCGGCGGCATCAGCCCCAGCATTTT
CASSDIRRHQPQHF
>NA|NA|TRBV12-3/TRBV12-4|TRBJ1-5
TGTGCCAGCAGTTCCGAGGGCCGGCGCGATCAGCCCCAGCATTTT
CASSSEGRRDQPQHF
>NA|NA|TRBV6-1|TRBJ2-7
TGTGCCAGCAGTCCCGTGTCGGATGCCAAGTACGAGCAGTACTTC
CASSPVSDAKYEQYF
>NA|TRBD2|TRBV6-1|TRBJ2-1
TGTGCCAGCAGTCCCATGGGACTAGAGGAGGTGTACAATGAGCAGTTCTTC
CASSPMGLEEVYNEQFF
>NA|NA|TRBV12-3/TRBV12-4|TRBJ2-1
TGTGCCAGCAGTTTTGCGGGAAGTGAGCAGTTCTTC
CASSFAGSEQFF
>few|NA|TRBV21-1|TRBJ2-7
TGTGCCAGCAGCAAAGGAGGGAGGGTAGGCGACGAGCAGTACTTC
CASSKGGRVGDEQYF
>few|TRBD2|TRBV10-3|TRBJ2-1
TGTGCCAGCCTTCAAGCGGGGAGGGGCAATGAGCAGTTCTTC
CASLQAGRGNEQFF
>few|TRBD1|TRBV5-1|TRBJ1-2
TGCGCCAGCAGCTGGGGGACAGTTAACTATGGCTACACCTTC
CASSWGTVNYGYTF
>many|NA|TRBV6-2/TRBV6-3|TRBJ1-1
TGTGCCAGCTCAACCGGGGGGAACACTGAAGCTTTCTTT
CASSTGGNTEAFF
>NA|NA|TRBV10-3|TRBJ2-6
TGTGCCATCAGTGCCTATGGGGGGACTGGGGCCAACGTCCTGACTTTC
CAISAYGGTGANVLTF
>few|TRBD1|TRBV6-5|TRBJ2-2
TGTGCCAGCAGTTACTCGACAGGGAACGACGGGGAGCTGTTTTTT
CASSYSTGNDGELFF
>few|TRBD1|TRBV2|TRBJ1-5
TGTGCCAGCAGTGACGAATTCGACAGGGGGCTAGGGCAGCCCCAGCATTTT
CASSDEFDRGLGQPQHF
>few|NA|TRBV10-3|TRBJ1-2
TGTGCCATCAGTGAGTACGGACCCGACTATGGCTACACCTTC
CAISEYGPDYGYTF
>few|NA|TRBV5-5|TRBJ1-6
TGTGCCAGCAGCTTGCAAGGGGCCTATAATTCACCCCTCCACTTT
CASSLQGAYNSPLHF
>NA|TRBD1|TRBV7-8|TRBJ2-1
TGTGCCAGCAGCTCATACAGGGGGGACAGCACCTACAATGAGCAGTTCTTC
CASSSYRGDSTYNEQFF
>NA|NA|TRBV15|TRBJ2-1
TGTGCCACCAGCAGAGTTCGGCTCCCTCCAAATGAGCAGTTCTTC
CATSRVRLPPNEQFF
>few|NA|TRBV6-2/TRBV6-3|TRBJ2-2
TGTGCCAGCAGCGGACTGGAGAGGACCGGGGAGCTGTTTTTT
CASSGLERTGELFF
>NA|NA|TRBV5-4|TRBJ1-1
TGTGCCAGCAGCTTGAAAAGGGCAGCAATAAATGAAGCTTTCTTT
CASSLKRAAINEAFF
>NA|NA|TRBV20-1|TRBJ2-4
TGCAGTGCTAGAGTCTGGAAGCGGGAAAACATTCAGTACTTC
CSARVWKRENIQYF